This is a list of T cell receptor beta chains from one sample in a study of T cells in tuberculosis. Here immunoSEQ multiplex PCR was the method, and the copy in TCRdb shows in-frame clones only, minus some. The table has more than 30,000 clones, 97% seen once. The sequenced material came from PBMCs. These receptors were taken from a donor aged 10 to 29 with latent tuberculosis or without tuberculosis infection. Each CDR3 is given with its conserved first and last residue. The order of the fields is J gene, clone size, V gene, CDR3 protein. The listing skips clone size in some rows; elsewhere it reads once, few, many or a size class.

j_call: TRBJ2-2
clone_size: NA
v_call: TRBV29-1
cdr3_aa: CSDRGPGHTGTRMYTGELFF

j_call: TRBJ1-3
clone_size: NA
v_call: TRBV7-9
cdr3_aa: CASSLATGAGNTIYF

j_call: TRBJ2-1
clone_size: NA
v_call: TRBV6-5
cdr3_aa: CASSYPGAGNEQFF

j_call: TRBJ2-7
clone_size: NA
v_call: TRBV28
cdr3_aa: CASSPPIVNSGKPYEQYF

j_call: TRBJ2-3
clone_size: NA
v_call: TRBV13
cdr3_aa: CATNGDFTDTQYF

j_call: TRBJ2-2
clone_size: NA
v_call: TRBV2
cdr3_aa: CASTIWGGALRGELFF

j_call: TRBJ2-7
clone_size: once
v_call: TRBV27
cdr3_aa: CASSNPGQGYEQYF

j_call: TRBJ1-2
clone_size: NA
v_call: TRBV2
cdr3_aa: CASRPGQGFGYTF

j_call: TRBJ1-2
clone_size: NA
v_call: TRBV25-1
cdr3_aa: CASSGSFRDGYTF

j_call: TRBJ1-3
clone_size: NA
v_call: TRBV29-1
cdr3_aa: CSVEMGFGGGNTIYF

j_call: TRBJ1-1
clone_size: NA
v_call: TRBV11-2
cdr3_aa: CASSKQAGRTGNTEAFF

j_call: TRBJ2-7
clone_size: NA
v_call: TRBV30
cdr3_aa: CAWSQSYEQYF

j_call: TRBJ1-5
clone_size: NA
v_call: TRBV7-8
cdr3_aa: CASSLMGTSNQPQHF

j_call: TRBJ1-1
clone_size: NA
v_call: TRBV6-1
cdr3_aa: CASRRTGGTGTEAFF

j_call: TRBJ1-2
clone_size: NA
v_call: TRBV19
cdr3_aa: CASSIPDRMINYGYTF

j_call: TRBJ1-1
clone_size: NA
v_call: TRBV2
cdr3_aa: CASRGLNTEAFF

j_call: TRBJ1-2
clone_size: NA
v_call: TRBV7-9
cdr3_aa: CATSHPGQGDGYTF

j_call: TRBJ2-7
clone_size: NA
v_call: TRBV30
cdr3_aa: CAWSRGPSYEQYF

j_call: TRBJ2-1
clone_size: NA
v_call: TRBV19
cdr3_aa: CASSHGRRSSYNEQFF

j_call: TRBJ2-6
clone_size: NA
v_call: TRBV18
cdr3_aa: CASSPPAGSGANVLTF

j_call: TRBJ1-1
clone_size: NA
v_call: TRBV7-2
cdr3_aa: CASSLRGTGGQTEAFF

j_call: TRBJ2-7
clone_size: NA
v_call: TRBV6-1
cdr3_aa: CASSEEEGEAFREQYF

j_call: TRBJ2-7
clone_size: NA
v_call: TRBV7-9
cdr3_aa: CASSRQGQHEQYF

j_call: TRBJ2-3
clone_size: NA
v_call: TRBV6-5
cdr3_aa: CASSYTYRGADTQYF

j_call: TRBJ2-1
clone_size: NA
v_call: TRBV30
cdr3_aa: CAWSAGGFGFF

j_call: TRBJ2-2
clone_size: NA
v_call: TRBV18
cdr3_aa: CASSPQSTGELFF

j_call: TRBJ2-7
clone_size: NA
v_call: TRBV27
cdr3_aa: CASSSEQRVPYEQYF

j_call: TRBJ2-7
clone_size: NA
v_call: TRBV2
cdr3_aa: CASSGTSGASYEQYF

j_call: TRBJ2-1
clone_size: NA
v_call: TRBV2
cdr3_aa: CASSEDRGSYNEQFF

j_call: TRBJ2-7
clone_size: NA
v_call: TRBV27
cdr3_aa: CASRGRDRGSYEQYF

j_call: TRBJ2-7
clone_size: NA
v_call: TRBV6-1
cdr3_aa: CASSPRGNEQYF

j_call: TRBJ2-6
clone_size: NA
v_call: TRBV5-8
cdr3_aa: CASSSKPRTEARSGANVLTF

j_call: TRBJ1-2
clone_size: once
v_call: TRBV9
cdr3_aa: CASSADSFNYGYTF

j_call: TRBJ2-7
clone_size: NA
v_call: TRBV29-1
cdr3_aa: CSVARTGEYEQYF

j_call: TRBJ2-7
clone_size: NA
v_call: TRBV5-5
cdr3_aa: CASSSPPRAGEQYF

j_call: TRBJ1-5
clone_size: NA
v_call: TRBV29-1
cdr3_aa: CSVRQNNQPQHF

j_call: TRBJ1-3
clone_size: NA
v_call: TRBV12-5
cdr3_aa: CASGLEGKTDASSGNTIYF

j_call: TRBJ2-7
clone_size: NA
v_call: TRBV6-1
cdr3_aa: CASRGNYGTYEQYF

j_call: TRBJ2-1
clone_size: NA
v_call: TRBV6-6
cdr3_aa: CASSYRILAGFNEQFF

j_call: TRBJ1-1
clone_size: NA
v_call: TRBV28
cdr3_aa: CASSLSDREVPEAFF

j_call: TRBJ2-7
clone_size: once
v_call: TRBV6-6
cdr3_aa: CASSLDRGKGEEQYF

j_call: TRBJ1-2
clone_size: NA
v_call: TRBV6-5
cdr3_aa: CASSRQGFDYGYTF

j_call: TRBJ2-1
clone_size: NA
v_call: TRBV5-1
cdr3_aa: CASSSGTRYNEQFF

j_call: TRBJ1-2
clone_size: NA
v_call: TRBV15
cdr3_aa: CATSRDRGYGYTF

j_call: TRBJ2-7
clone_size: NA
v_call: TRBV28
cdr3_aa: CASRRDSYEQYF

j_call: TRBJ2-5
clone_size: NA
v_call: TRBV6-1
cdr3_aa: CASSDTWGGETQYF

j_call: TRBJ2-7
clone_size: NA
v_call: TRBV6-5
cdr3_aa: CASSKFRGSTYEQYF

j_call: TRBJ1-1
clone_size: NA
v_call: TRBV7-2
cdr3_aa: CASSVTHTNTEAFF

j_call: TRBJ2-5
clone_size: NA
v_call: TRBV13
cdr3_aa: CASSYPSREGETQYF

j_call: TRBJ2-5
clone_size: NA
v_call: TRBV2
cdr3_aa: CASSAQVSGETQYF

j_call: TRBJ2-3
clone_size: NA
v_call: TRBV25-1
cdr3_aa: CATNRGNTDTQYF

j_call: TRBJ2-5
clone_size: NA
v_call: TRBV2
cdr3_aa: CASTNSRETQYF

j_call: TRBJ2-3
clone_size: NA
v_call: TRBV19
cdr3_aa: CATAASRGDTQYF

j_call: TRBJ2-7
clone_size: NA
v_call: TRBV27
cdr3_aa: CASSLAGASYEQYF